This TCR beta chain was obtained from a study of blood T cell repertoires in COVID-19. Repertoires were generated with immunoSEQ multiplex PCR, while TCRdb's copy carries only in-frame clones and drops some. The sample has 52,000 or so clones; 85% are singletons. The V segment lost 5 bases and the J segment 4 bases; nucleotides outside the gene matches: 12. The germline CDR1 and CDR2 sequences are SGHTA and FQGTGA. This CDR3 spans 17 amino acids. The specimen sequenced was peripheral blood. The receptor was isolated from a human donor in a cohort sampled during active COVID-19. The V gene is TRBV7-3, the J gene TRBJ2-2, with TRBD2 matching over 8 bases. CDR3 residues: CASSPPTGGGGTGELFF. The CDR3, as DNA: TGTGCCAGCAGCCCCCCTACGGGAGGGGGAGGCACCGGGGAGCTGTTTTTT.